This T cell receptor beta chain was profiled in a study of CD8+CD57+ T cells in acquired aplastic anemia. In the study overall: Quantities of DNA derived from sorted CD4+ and CD8+ cells averaged roughly 3.4 ug.

It was patients with CD8+CD57+ cell expansion by flow cytometry who were chosen for sequencing. The diagnosis in all patients was severe acquired aplastic anemia. At the time of blood sampling, patients had not yet received any therapy. Broader study findings: Fewer than 35 shared CD8+ CDR3s appeared highly expressed within patients' immunodominant clones.

According to the study, genomic DNA was the template for TCR beta VDJ and CDR3 profiling. TCRdb re-called the reads with MiXCR, one entry per CDR3 protein. The sample lists roughly 250,000 distinct CDR3 sequences, approximately 45% occurring once. As regards this clonotype: No antigen is known for it.

CDR1 and CDR2 from the germline V gene are SEHNR and FQNEAQ (reference sequence). The J segment lost 2 bases and the V segment lost 5 bases, leaving 7 bases of the junction unmatched. The CDR3 loop spans 15 amino acids. The TCR was taken from a human donor with aplastic anemia. The chain uses TRBV7-9 and TRBJ2-5, with 8 positions matching TRBD2. Sequencing was carried out using sorted CD4+, CD8+, or CD8+CD57+ T cells (not recorded which) from PBMCs. This CDR3 is CASSPLAGYQETQYF. CDR3 coding DNA: TGTGCCAGCAGCCCCTTAGCGGGATATCAAGAGACCCAGTACTTC.